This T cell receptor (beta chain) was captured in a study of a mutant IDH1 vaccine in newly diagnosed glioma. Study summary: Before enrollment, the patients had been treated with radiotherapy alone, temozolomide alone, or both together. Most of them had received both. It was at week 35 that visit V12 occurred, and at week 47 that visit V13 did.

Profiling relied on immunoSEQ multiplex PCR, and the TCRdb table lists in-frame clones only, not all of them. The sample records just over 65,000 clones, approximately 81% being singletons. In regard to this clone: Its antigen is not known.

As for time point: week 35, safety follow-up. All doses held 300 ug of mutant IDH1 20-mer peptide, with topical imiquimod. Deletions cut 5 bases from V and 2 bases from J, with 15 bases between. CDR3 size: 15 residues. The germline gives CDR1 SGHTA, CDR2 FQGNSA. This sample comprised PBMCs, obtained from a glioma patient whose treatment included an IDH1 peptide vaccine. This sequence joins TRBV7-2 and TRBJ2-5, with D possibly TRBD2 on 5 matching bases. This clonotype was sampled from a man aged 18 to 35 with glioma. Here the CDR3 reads CASSALRSGQETQYF. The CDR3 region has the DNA TGTGCCAGCAGCGCCCTTAGGAGCGGACAAGAGACCCAGTACTTC.